Each of the 9 T cell receptor beta chains below was sequenced from the same sample in a study of blood T cell repertoires in COVID-19. The protocol was immunoSEQ multiplex PCR, while the TCRdb copy is restricted to in-frame clones and leaves out a portion. Among 300,000 to 400,000 clones listed, about 86% were seen once. Sequencing was performed on PBMCs or T cells enriched from blood (not recorded which). The receptors stem from a woman aged 40 to 50 with acute COVID-19.

There are a few counts of this clone. This rearrangement joins TRBV10-3 to TRBJ1-3; 10 bases align to TRBD1. The germline gives CDR1 ENHRY, CDR2 SYGVKD. The CDR3 is made up of 15 amino acids. With 4 bases clipped from V and 2 bases from J, the junction kept 2 bases outside the gene matches. DNA for the CDR3: TGTGCCATCAGTGCCGGGACAGGGGCTGGAAACACCATATATTTT. Protein product: CAISAGTGAGNTIYF.

CDR3 region: CASSFPWLEAYGTDTQYF. The CDR3 DNA is TGTGCCAGTAGTTTCCCATGGTTGGAGGCATACGGCACAGATACGCAGTATTTT. V is TRBV19 and J is TRBJ2-3, with D possibly being TRBD2 (5 bases). Germline CDR1 reads LNHDA; CDR2 reads SQIVND (reference sequence). The CDR3 spans 18 residues. V was trimmed by 5 bases and J by 1 base, leaving 22 bases between them.

This clone was picked up one time. The CDR3 DNA follows: TGTGCCAGCAACCTACAGGGGACCTATAATTCACCCCTCCACTTT. This translates into CASNLQGTYNSPLHF. This chain connects TRBV7-9 to TRBJ1-6; 7 nucleotides align to TRBD1. V dropped 7 bases and J dropped 2; count of bases not matched to a gene: 5. The CDR3 has 15 amino acids. The germline gives CDR1 SEHNR, CDR2 FQNEAQ (reference sequence).

The J gene is TRBJ1-6, the V gene TRBV27; 7 bases are shared with TRBD1. Germline CDR1 MNHEY, CDR2 SMNVEV (reference sequence). The CDR3 runs 19 residues. V dropped 4 bases and J dropped 0; count of bases not matched to a gene: 12. Written as DNA, the CDR3 is TGTGCCAGCAGTTATTCCGTGCGACAGGGATTCTCCTATAATTCACCCCTCCACTTT. It specifies CASSYSVRQGFSYNSPLHF.

The genes are TRBV28 and TRBJ2-6; a weak D match, TRBD2 (5 bases). This CDR3 contains 19 residues. From germline, CDR1 is MDHEN and CDR2 SYDVKM. V dropped 4 bases and J dropped 4 bases, with 23 bases sitting between them. CDR3 DNA sequence: TGTGCCAGCAGTTCTGTCATCGCCGAGGAGGCAGACGGGGCCAACGTCCTGACTTTC. This codes for CASSSVIAEEADGANVLTF.

The chain carries TRBV2 and TRBJ2-2, with 9 bases fitting TRBD1. The CDR3 has 14 amino acids. J gave up 6 bases and V 7 bases, and 6 bases lay outside the gene matches. Germline CDR1 SNHLY, CDR2 FYNNEI. The CDR3 DNA is TGTGCCAGCACGGGACAGGGTAAAGCCGGGGAGCTGTTTTTT. Encoded protein: CASTGQGKAGELFF.

V and J are TRBV2 and TRBJ1-5; 9 positions match TRBD1. CDR1 SNHLY and CDR2 FYNNEI come from the germline V gene. The CDR3 extends over 13 amino acids. Trimming at V came to 6 bases and at J to 5 bases, leaving 2 bases not matched to a gene. Here the CDR3 reads CASRGDRDQPQHF. Written as DNA, the CDR3 is TGTGCCAGCAGAGGGGACAGGGATCAGCCCCAGCATTTT.

The rearrangement links TRBV28 to TRBJ1-2; unclear D gene. The CDR3 sequence is 12 residues long. Germline CDR1 reads MDHEN; CDR2 reads SYDVKM. The V and J ends lost 3 bases and 10 bases respectively, with 12 bases between them. The CDR3 region has the DNA TGTGCCAGCAGTTTGCCGAGGCAGTACTACACCTTC. Its translation is CASSLPRQYYTF.

In DNA, the CDR3 is TGTGCCAGCAGCGTAACTGGACCCGGGACTAGCGGGCCATCCTACGAGCAGTACTTC. Amino acid sequence: CASSVTGPGTSGPSYEQYF. The chain employs TRBV5-6 and TRBJ2-7, with 12 bases lining up with TRBD2. CDR1 is SGHDT, CDR2 YYEEEE, per germline. This CDR3 spans 19 amino acids. V trimming: 4 bases; J trimming: 1 base; junction bases outside the gene matches: 15.